The clone carrying this T cell receptor (beta chain) was counted between two and nine times. Its specificity is unknown. V gave up 4 bases and J gave up 5 bases, with 8 bases separating them. Germline V CDR1 and CDR2: LGHDT, YNNKEL (reference sequence). The CDR3 covers 13 residues. The data were produced by immunoSEQ multiplex PCR, yet TCRdb's version contains in-frame clones alone and is incomplete. In the table there are about 60,000 clones, 81% of which are singletons. These data belong to a study of vaccination effects on CD4 cells after COVID-19. Study-wide results and limits: In vaccinees who were healthy, merely 1 out of 255 vaccine-induced clones cross-reacted with common cold coronaviruses.

ViraFEST expansion of antigen-specific CD4+ T cells with viral peptide pools preceded sequencing. Researchers isolated CD4+ T cells once approximately ten days of culture had elapsed. With about 9.8 ug/ml peptides and 9 to 10 IU/ml IL-2, approximately 2.2 million PBMC per well were cultured. Half the medium was replaced with IL-2 medium on days 3 and 7. This clonotype was sampled from a human donor who received a COVID-19 vaccine. Sequences were derived from CD4+ T cells from PBMCs cultured with HCoV-229E spike peptides, sampled before COVID-19 vaccination. The rearrangement joins TRBV3-1 (or the pseudogene TRBV3-2) to TRBJ1-4, with no clear D. CDR3: CASSPRENEKLFF. CDR3 coding DNA: TGTGCCAGCAGCCCTAGGGAGAATGAAAAACTGTTTTTT.